These 21 T cell receptor beta chains originate from one sample sequenced in a study of cytomegalovirus exposure and HLA in healthy donors. PCR employed 60 Vbeta and 13 Jbeta primers. Produced via immunoSEQ multiplex PCR; TCRdb's table is partial and in-frame only. The data show about 130,000 clones, 75% to 85% seen once. Sequencing was carried out using PBMCs. Receptor source: a man between 40 and 49 years old in good health and CMV-seronegative.

This rearrangement joins TRBV18 to TRBJ2-5; 7 positions match TRBD1. Trimming cost V 3 bases and J 4 bases; bases outside gene matches: 5. Germline V gene sequence: CDR1 KGHSH, CDR2 LQKENI. The CDR3 length is 14 residues. CDR3 coding DNA: TGTGCCAGCTCACCCGACAGGGCTGGAGAGACCCAGTACTTC. Protein sequence: CASSPDRAGETQYF.

The J gene is TRBJ1-1, the V gene TRBV10-3; the match to TRBD1 covers 7 bases. CDR3 length: 15 amino acids. Trimming cost V 5 bases and J 1 base; bases outside gene matches: 7. Germline values: CDR1 ENHRY, CDR2 SYGVKD. CDR3 in amino acids: CAISYSTGENTEAFF. CDR3 bases: TGTGCCATCAGTTACTCAACAGGGGAGAACACTGAAGCTTTCTTT.

CDR3 amino acids: CASTLTENYGYTF. DNA for the CDR3: TGTGCCAGCACCCTCACAGAGAACTATGGCTACACCTTC. This chain uses TRBV6-6 with TRBJ1-2; D is unresolved. Germline CDR1 and CDR2: MNHNY and SVGAGI (reference sequence). V was trimmed by 7 bases and J by 2 bases, leaving 11 bases between them. This CDR3 comprises 13 residues.

There are a few counts of this clone. The chain recombines TRBV27 with TRBJ2-7; 8 nucleotides line up with TRBD1. CDR3 length equals 13 residues. In germline, CDR1 is MNHEY, CDR2 SMNVEV (reference sequence). The junction had 2 bases not matched to a gene; V was cut back by 3 bases and J by 4 bases. CDR3 in amino acids: CASSFGQGYEQYF. In DNA, the CDR3 is TGTGCCAGCAGTTTCGGACAGGGATACGAGCAGTACTTC.

This sequence joins TRBV7-9 and TRBJ2-7; D remains ambiguous. Germline CDR1 reads SEHNR; CDR2 reads FQNEAQ (reference sequence). The CDR3 extends over 15 amino acids. The V end was cut by 5 bases, the J end by 6 bases, with 20 bases between. The CDR3 DNA sequence: TGTGCCAGCAGCCCTCCACGCACCTTTGGCGGCGAGCAGTACTTC. Translated, it gives CASSPPRTFGGEQYF.

This clone was picked up a small number of times. This chain joins TRBV7-9 and TRBJ1-5, with D possibly being TRBD1 (6 bases). Between the trimmed V and J ends, which lost 5 bases and 8 bases, there was a span of 25 bases. Germline CDR1 and CDR2: SEHNR and FQNEAQ (reference sequence). There are 17 residues in the CDR3. CDR3 in DNA: TGTGCCAGCAGCCTTAGGCTCGGTCGACAGGAGGTAAAGCCCCAGCATTTT. Residues: CASSLRLGRQEVKPQHF.

Here the CDR3 reads CAIRIAGSYNEQFF. CDR3 coding DNA: TGTGCCATCAGGATAGCGGGTTCCTACAATGAGCAGTTCTTC. The chain uses TRBV10-3 and TRBJ2-1, with TRBD2 identical over 7 bases. Germline-derived CDR1 and CDR2 are ENHRY and SYGVKD. Trimming at V came to 6 bases and at J to 1 base, leaving 3 bases not matched to a gene. This CDR3 is built from 14 residues.

The gene calls are TRBV7-8 and TRBJ1-4, with D possibly TRBD1 on 6 matching bases. V lost 5 bases and J 0 bases, leaving 22 bases between the germline ends. Germline CDR1 is SGHVS and CDR2 is FQNEAQ. The CDR3 runs to 19 residues. CDR3 coding DNA: TGTGCCAGCAGCCCCCAATACCCGGGACAAGCAGCAACTAATGAAAAACTGTTTTTT. Its protein product is CASSPQYPGQAATNEKLFF.

CDR3 protein: CASSIDLGQSSYEQYF. DNA for the CDR3: TGTGCCAGTAGTATAGATCTCGGACAGAGCTCCTACGAGCAGTACTTC. The rearrangement joins TRBV19 to TRBJ2-7; D is possibly TRBD1 (6 bases). Trimming pared 0 bases from V and 0 bases from J, leaving 12 bases between. CDR1 is LNHDA and CDR2 is SQIVND in the germline V gene (reference sequence). The CDR3 runs to 16 residues. Based on the CDR3 plus reference TRBV19 and TRBJ2-7, the full variable domain is DGGITQSPKYLFRKEGQNVTLSCEQNLNHDAMYWYRQDPGQGLRLIYYSQIVNDFQKGDIAEGYSVSREKKESFPLTVTSAQKNPTAFYLCASSIDLGQSSYEQYFGPGTRLTVT.

This rearrangement joins TRBV7-9 to TRBJ2-3, with D hard to call. Trimming removed 5 bases at V and 3 bases at J, with 6 bases between. The length of the CDR3 is 12 residues. CDR1 is SEHNR and CDR2 is FQNEAQ in the germline V gene (reference sequence). The CDR3, as DNA: TGTGCCAGCAGCCCAGGAACAGATACGCAGTATTTT. Protein product: CASSPGTDTQYF.

The genes are TRBV23-1 and TRBJ2-7; TRBD1 agrees at 12 bases. TRBV23-1 is an open reading frame, and its role is uncertain. CDR3 length: 17 amino acids. With 0 bases clipped from V and 4 bases from J, the junction kept 7 bases outside the gene matches. CDR3 nucleotides: TGCGCCAGCAGTCAATCCGCCGGGACAGGGGGCGATTACGAGCAGTACTTC. As protein: CASSQSAGTGGDYEQYF.

The V gene is TRBV5-1, the J gene TRBJ1-2; tentative D call: TRBD1 (5 bases). V was clipped by 0 bases and J by 1 base, with 13 bases between them. The CDR3 has 16 amino acids. Germline values: CDR1 SGHRS, CDR2 YFSETQ. The CDR3 sequence is CASSLVSGALNYGYTF. CDR3 DNA: TGCGCCAGCAGCTTGGTAAGCGGGGCGCTTAACTATGGCTACACCTTC. The entire variable domain, with the rest obtained from reference TRBV5-1 and TRBJ1-2, is as follows: KAGVTQTPRYLIKTRGQQVTLSCSPISGHRSVSWYQQTPGQGLQFLFEYFSETQRNKGNFPGRFSGRQFSNSRSEMNVSTLELGDSALYLCASSLVSGALNYGYTFGSGTRLTVV.

This clone appeared a single time. This chain links TRBV19 with TRBJ2-7; 7 bases align to TRBD1. The CDR3 totals 13 residues. Trimming took 4 bases from V and 6 from J; bases not matched to a gene: 6. CDR1 LNHDA and CDR2 SQIVND come from the germline V gene (reference sequence). In DNA, the CDR3 is TGTGCCAGTAGTACCCGGGACAGCCCCGAGCAGTACTTC. This gives the protein CASSTRDSPEQYF.

The gene calls are TRBV2 and TRBJ2-7, with a weak D call TRBD1 (5 bases). The V end was cut by 10 bases, the J end by 1 base, with 17 bases between. The length of the CDR3 is 14 residues. Germline V gives CDR1 SNHLY, CDR2 FYNNEI. The CDR3 sequence: CATLGDRSSYEQYF. CDR3 DNA: TGTGCCACCCTTGGAGACAGATCTTCCTACGAGCAGTACTTC.

V usage is TRBV11-3 and J usage is TRBJ2-6; TRBD2 matches 11 bases. Germline assignment: CDR1 SGHNT and CDR2 YENEEA. With V trimmed by 5 bases and J by 4 bases, 10 bases remained unmatched. The CDR3 totals 18 residues. This CDR3 is CASSLTSGGPSGANVLTF. CDR3 bases: TGTGCCAGCAGCCTAACTAGCGGGGGTCCTTCCGGGGCCAACGTCCTGACTTTC.

This clone has only one observation. This rearrangement joins TRBV9 to TRBJ2-5, with 10 bases fitting TRBD2. Trimming at V came to 0 bases and at J to 5 bases, leaving 7 bases not matched to a gene. The CDR3 has 16 amino acids. CDR1 SGDLS and CDR2 YYNGEE come from the germline V gene. The chain's CDR3 is CASSVGNSGGPETQYF. CDR3 nucleotide sequence: TGTGCCAGCAGCGTAGGTAATAGCGGGGGGCCCGAGACCCAGTACTTC.

The CDR3 region is CASSFYPGQSYEQYF. CDR3 DNA sequence: TGTGCCAGCAGTTTCTATCCGGGACAGTCCTACGAGCAGTACTTC. This chain connects TRBV6-5 to TRBJ2-7; 7 bases agree with TRBD1. V lost 4 bases and J lost 1; bases outside the gene matches: 7. The length of the CDR3 is 15 residues. Germline V CDR1 and CDR2: MNHEY, SVGAGI.

The chain carries TRBV12-5 and TRBJ2-3, with a tentative D call TRBD1 (6 bases). V lost 6 bases and J lost 1, with 23 bases in between. In germline, CDR1 is LGHNT, CDR2 FRNRAP. The CDR3 totals 18 residues. CDR3 protein: CASGRSGEEFVCTDTQYF. The CDR3 bases are TGTGCTAGTGGACGATCAGGGGAAGAGTTTGTTTGCACAGATACGCAGTATTTT. Together with reference TRBV12-5 and TRBJ2-3, the CDR3 gives the full variable domain: DARVTQTPRHKVTEMGQEVTMRCQPILGHNTVFWYRQTMMQGLELLAYFRNRAPLDDSGMPKDRFSAEMPDATLATLKIQPSEPRDSAVYFCASGRSGEEFVCTDTQYFGPGTRLTVL.

The chain is built from TRBV5-1 and TRBJ2-5; D is possibly TRBD2 (5 bases). Between the trimmed V and J ends, which lost 2 bases and 0 bases, there was a span of 11 bases. The CDR3 is made up of 15 amino acids. Per germline, CDR1 SGHRS and CDR2 YFSETQ. CDR3 DNA sequence: TGCGCCAGCAGCTTAGCGGCGGAGTACCAAGAGACCCAGTACTTC. Translation gives CASSLAAEYQETQYF.

This clone has a handful of counts. This chain uses TRBV29-1 with TRBJ1-3, with 8 bases lining up with TRBD1. This CDR3 has 14 residues. V shed 4 bases, J shed 2 bases, and the junction held 4 bases outside the gene matches. Per the germline V gene, CDR1 is SQVTM and CDR2 is ANQGSEA. CDR3 protein: CSVGQGAPGNTIYF. The CDR3 region has the DNA TGCAGCGTTGGTCAGGGGGCGCCTGGAAACACCATATATTTT.

The chain has TRBV9 and TRBJ2-4, with 8 bases that match TRBD1. The CDR3 spans 13 residues. Germline values: CDR1 SGDLS, CDR2 YYNGEE. The V segment lost 2 bases and the J segment 9 bases; nucleotides outside the gene matches: 4. The DNA of the CDR3 is TGTGCCAGCAGCGTGGCAGGGGGCGGCATTCAGTACTTC. As protein: CASSVAGGGIQYF. The variable domain in full, with the rest retrieved from reference TRBV9 and TRBJ2-4, is DSGVTQTPKHLITATGQRVTLRCSPRSGDLSVYWYQQSLDQGLQFLIQYYNGEERAKGNILERFSAQQFPDLHSELNLSSLELGDSALYFCASSVAGGGIQYFGAGTRLSVL.